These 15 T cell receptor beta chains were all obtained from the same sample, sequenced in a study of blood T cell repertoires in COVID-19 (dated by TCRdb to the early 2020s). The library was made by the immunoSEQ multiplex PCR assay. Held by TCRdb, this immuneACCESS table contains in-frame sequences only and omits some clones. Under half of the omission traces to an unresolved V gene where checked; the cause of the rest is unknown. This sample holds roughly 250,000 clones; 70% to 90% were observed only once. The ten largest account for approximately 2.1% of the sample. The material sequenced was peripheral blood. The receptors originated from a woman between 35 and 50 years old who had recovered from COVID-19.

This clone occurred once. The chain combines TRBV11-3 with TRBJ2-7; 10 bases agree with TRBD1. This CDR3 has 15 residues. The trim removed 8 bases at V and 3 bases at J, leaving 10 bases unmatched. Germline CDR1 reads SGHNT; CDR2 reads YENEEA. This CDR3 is CASQAGQGIVYEQYF. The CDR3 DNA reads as TGTGCCAGCCAAGCGGGACAGGGGATTGTCTACGAGCAGTACTTC.

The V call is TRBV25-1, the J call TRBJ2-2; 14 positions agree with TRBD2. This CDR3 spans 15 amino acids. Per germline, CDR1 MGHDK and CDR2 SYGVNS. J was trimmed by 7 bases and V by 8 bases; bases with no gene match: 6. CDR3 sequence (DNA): TGTGCCAGCGCGACTAGCGGGAGGGCGATCGGGGAGCTGTTTTTT. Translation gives CASATSGRAIGELFF.

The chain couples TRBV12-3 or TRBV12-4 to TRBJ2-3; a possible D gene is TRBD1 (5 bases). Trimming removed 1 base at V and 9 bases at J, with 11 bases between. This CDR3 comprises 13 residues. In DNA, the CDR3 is TGTGCCAGCAGTTTAGAGCACAGGTCGACGCAGTATTTT. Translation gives CASSLEHRSTQYF.

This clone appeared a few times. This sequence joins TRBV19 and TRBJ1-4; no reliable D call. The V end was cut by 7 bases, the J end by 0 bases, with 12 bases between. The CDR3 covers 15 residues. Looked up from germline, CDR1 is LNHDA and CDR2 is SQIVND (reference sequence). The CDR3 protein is CASKGDPATNEKLFF. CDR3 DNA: TGTGCCAGTAAGGGAGATCCGGCAACTAATGAAAAACTGTTTTTT.

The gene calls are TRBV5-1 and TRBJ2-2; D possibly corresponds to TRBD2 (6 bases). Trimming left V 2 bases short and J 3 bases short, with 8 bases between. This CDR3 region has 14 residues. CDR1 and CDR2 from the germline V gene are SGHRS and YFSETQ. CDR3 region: CASSFPSDTGELFF. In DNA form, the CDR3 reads TGCGCCAGCAGCTTCCCTAGCGACACCGGGGAGCTGTTTTTT.

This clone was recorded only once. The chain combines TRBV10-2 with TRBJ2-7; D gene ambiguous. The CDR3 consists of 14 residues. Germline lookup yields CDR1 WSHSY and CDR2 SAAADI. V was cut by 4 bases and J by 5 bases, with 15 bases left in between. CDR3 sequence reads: CASSGWHPTDEQYF. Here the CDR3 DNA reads TGCGCCAGCAGTGGCTGGCATCCTACAGACGAGCAGTACTTC.

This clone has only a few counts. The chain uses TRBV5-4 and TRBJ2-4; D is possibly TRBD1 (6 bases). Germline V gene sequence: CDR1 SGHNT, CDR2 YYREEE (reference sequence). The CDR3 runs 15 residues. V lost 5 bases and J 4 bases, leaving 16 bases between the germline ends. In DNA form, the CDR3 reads TGTGCCAGCAGTAAACCGGACAGTCTTAAAAACATTCAGTACTTC. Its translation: CASSKPDSLKNIQYF.

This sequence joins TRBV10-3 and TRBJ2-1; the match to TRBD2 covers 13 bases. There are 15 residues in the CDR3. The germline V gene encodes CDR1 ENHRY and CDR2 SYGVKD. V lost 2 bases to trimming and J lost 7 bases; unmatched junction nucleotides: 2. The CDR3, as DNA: TGTGCCATCAGTGAGACTAGCGGGGGGGCGAATGAGCAGTTCTTC. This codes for CAISETSGGANEQFF.

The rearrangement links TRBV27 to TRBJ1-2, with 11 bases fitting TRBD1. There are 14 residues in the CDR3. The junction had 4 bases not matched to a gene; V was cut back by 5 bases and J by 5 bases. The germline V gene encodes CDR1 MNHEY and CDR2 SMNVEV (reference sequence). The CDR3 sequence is CASSQGQGAYGYTF. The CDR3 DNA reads TGTGCCAGCAGTCAAGGACAGGGGGCGTATGGCTACACCTTC.

The CDR3 protein is CASRQGGSYEQYF. The DNA for the CDR3 is TGTGCCAGCAGACAGGGTGGGAGCTACGAGCAGTACTTC. The J gene is TRBJ2-7, the V gene TRBV7-6, with D maybe TRBD1 (6 bases). The CDR3 is made up of 13 amino acids. Germline CDR1 is SGHVS and CDR2 is FNYEAQ. Trimming pared 6 bases from V and 3 bases from J, leaving 12 bases between.

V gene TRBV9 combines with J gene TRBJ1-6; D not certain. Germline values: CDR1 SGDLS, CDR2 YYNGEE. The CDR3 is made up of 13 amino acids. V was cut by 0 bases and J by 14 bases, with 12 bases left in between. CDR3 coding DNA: TGTGCCAGCAGCGTAGGGCAGCCCGACACCCTCCACTTT. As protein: CASSVGQPDTLHF.

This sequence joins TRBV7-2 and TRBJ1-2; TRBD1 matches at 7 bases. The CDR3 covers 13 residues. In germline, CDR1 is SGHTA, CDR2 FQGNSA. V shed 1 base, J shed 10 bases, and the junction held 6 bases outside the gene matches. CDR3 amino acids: CASSLGGTATYTF. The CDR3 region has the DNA TGTGCCAGCAGCTTAGGAGGGACAGCTACCTACACCTTC.

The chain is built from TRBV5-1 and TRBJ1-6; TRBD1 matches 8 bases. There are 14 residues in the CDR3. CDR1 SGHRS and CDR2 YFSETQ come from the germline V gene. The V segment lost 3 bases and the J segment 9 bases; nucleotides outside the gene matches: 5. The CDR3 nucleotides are TGCGCCAGCAGCTCCGACAGGGGTTTTTCACCCCTCCACTTT. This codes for CASSSDRGFSPLHF.

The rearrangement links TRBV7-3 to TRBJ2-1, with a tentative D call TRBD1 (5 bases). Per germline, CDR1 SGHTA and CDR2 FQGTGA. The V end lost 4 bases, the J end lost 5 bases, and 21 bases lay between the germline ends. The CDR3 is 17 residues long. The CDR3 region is CASSSLNRTRINNEQFF. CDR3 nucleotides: TGTGCCAGCAGCTCACTAAACAGGACGAGGATTAACAATGAGCAGTTCTTC. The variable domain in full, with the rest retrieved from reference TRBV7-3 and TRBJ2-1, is GAGVSQTPSNKVTEKGKYVELRCDPISGHTALYWYRQSLGQGPEFLIYFQGTGAADDSGLPNDRFFAVRPEGSVSTLKIQRTERGDSAVYLCASSSLNRTRINNEQFFGPGTRLTVL.

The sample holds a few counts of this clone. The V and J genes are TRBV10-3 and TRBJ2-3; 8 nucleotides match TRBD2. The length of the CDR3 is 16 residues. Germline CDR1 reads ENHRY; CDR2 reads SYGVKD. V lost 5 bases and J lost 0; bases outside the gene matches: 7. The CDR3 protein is CAISITSGTSTDTQYF. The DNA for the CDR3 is TGTGCCATCAGTATCACTAGCGGAACTAGCACAGATACGCAGTATTTT.